This TCR beta chain appears in the sequencing data of a study of T cells in Graves' hyperthyroidism and ophthalmopathy. RNA transcripts yielded amplified TCR beta CDR3 regions. TCR CDR3 regions were first amplified by RT-PCR with HTBI primers. MiXCR, applied by TCRdb to the multiplex PCR reads, yields one record per CDR3 protein. The sample shows about 300,000 distinct CDR3 sequences, roughly 20% of them seen only once. V was pared by 6 bases and J by 1 base, with 22 bases between. CDR1 and CDR2 (germline): MNHEY, SMNVEV (reference sequence). The CDR3 loop spans 18 amino acids. This clonotype was picked up many times.

The genes are TRBV27 and TRBJ2-1, with D hard to call. The sequenced material came from blood. This TCR came from a man between 50 and 59 years old with Graves' ophthalmopathy. CDR3 coding DNA: TGTGCCAGCAGCTCAGAAACAACGGACGTTCTGTCCTACAATGAGCAGTTCTTC. Its protein is CASSSETTDVLSYNEQFF.